This T cell receptor beta chain derives from a study of Ad26.COV2.S vaccination and SARS-CoV-2 variants. Study-wide background: Participants got Ad26.COV2.S intramuscularly, once or twice 56 days apart. Study-level points and caveats: Reported post-vaccination CD8+ and CD4+ T cell responses to spike showed substantial breadth. Whether participants received vaccine or placebo, their non-spike TCR breadth was similar. It was vaccine recipients, not placebo recipients, who had the higher spike-specific TCR breadth.

Remarks on this clone: The antigen is not known.

The CDR3 extends over 14 amino acids. Germline V gene data show CDR1 as LGHDT and CDR2 as YNNKEL (reference sequence). After removal of 4 bases from V and 5 bases from J, the junction contained 6 bases not matched to a gene. Treatment here: roughly 20 received Ad26.COV2.S at low or high dose, single or two shots; roughly five received placebo; per-sample allocation not given. Day 63 after the first vaccine or placebo injection was the time point for sampling. Some clones are missing from TCRdb's copy, which holds only in-frame ones; the method was immunoSEQ multiplex PCR. The sample carries 380,000 or so clones, roughly 80% recorded once.

Sequenced material: peripheral blood, taken in a trial of Ad26.COV2.S vaccine versus placebo. The chain recombines TRBV3-1 (or the pseudogene TRBV3-2) with TRBJ2-7; 9 bases align to TRBD2. The TCR sequence derives from a person aged 18 to 59 who received the Ad26.COV2.S COVID-19 vaccine or a placebo. Written as DNA, the CDR3 is TGTGCCAGCAGCCTCAGAGCGGGAGGAAACGAGCAGTACTTC. It translates to CASSLRAGGNEQYF.